Listed here are 9 T cell receptor beta chains from one sample, sequenced in a study of T cell changes during pregnancy in multiple sclerosis. Here immunoSEQ multiplex PCR was the method, and the copy in TCRdb shows in-frame clones only, minus some. This sample has approximately 57,000 clones, with approximately 90% found just once. This specimen was peripheral blood, taken after pregnancy. These TCRs come from a female donor in good health, enrolled as a control in a pregnancy study.

The rearrangement uses TRBV10-3 and TRBJ1-3; no clear D gene. V lost 0 bases and J 0 bases, leaving 3 bases between the germline ends. The CDR3 extends over 14 amino acids. The germline gives CDR1 ENHRY, CDR2 SYGVKD. CDR3 DNA: TGTGCCATCAGTGAGTCTATCTCTGGAAACACCATATATTTT. This sequence encodes CAISESISGNTIYF.

This clone was seen only once. The chain combines TRBV5-1 with TRBJ2-1; D call uncertain. The length of the CDR3 is 15 residues. The germline V gene encodes CDR1 SGHRS and CDR2 YFSETQ. The V end was cut by 0 bases, the J end by 0 bases, with 7 bases between. The CDR3 is CASSLGGGSYNEQFF. Written as DNA, the CDR3 is TGCGCCAGCAGCTTGGGCGGTGGCTCCTACAATGAGCAGTTCTTC.

This chain joins TRBV7-2 and TRBJ2-5; 11 positions agree with TRBD2. Germline CDR1 SGHTA, CDR2 FQGNSA. V gave up 1 base and J gave up 3 bases; unmatched junction bases: 1. The CDR3 loop spans 15 amino acids. CDR3 region: CASSLVGLAEETQYF. DNA for the CDR3: TGTGCCAGCAGCTTAGTGGGACTAGCGGAAGAGACCCAGTACTTC.

The V call is TRBV5-1, the J call TRBJ1-1, with D perhaps TRBD1 (6 bases). V was trimmed by 4 bases and J by 0 bases, leaving 10 bases between them. The germline gives CDR1 SGHRS, CDR2 YFSETQ. This CDR3 is built from 14 residues. CDR3 sequence (DNA): TGCGCCAGCAGCGCGGGGGGCATGAACACTGAAGCTTTCTTT. Translated, it gives CASSAGGMNTEAFF.

The count of this clone is one. The rearrangement links TRBV11-3 to TRBJ2-7; a possible D gene is TRBD2 (5 bases). Germline V gives CDR1 SGHNT, CDR2 YENEEA. This CDR3 is built from 15 residues. V was trimmed by 3 bases and J by 1 base, leaving 13 bases between them. CDR3 in DNA: TGTGCCAGCAGCTTTTCAAGGTCGGGATCCTACGAGCAGTACTTC. It codes for CASSFSRSGSYEQYF.

Only one count was recorded for this clone. The CDR3 coding sequence is TGTGCCAGCAGCTCCGTGGGGGGGGCTGGAAACACCATATATTTT. Its translation: CASSSVGGAGNTIYF. The V call is TRBV7-2, the J call TRBJ1-3; the D gene is possibly TRBD1 (5 bases). The CDR3 is 15 residues long. From germline, CDR1 is SGHTA and CDR2 FQGNSA. Trimming took 4 bases from V and 2 from J, leaving 12 bases between them. The complete variable domain, with remaining parts taken from reference TRBV7-2 and TRBJ1-3, reads GAGVSQSPSNKVTEKGKDVELRCDPISGHTALYWYRQSLGQGLEFLIYFQGNSAPDKSGLPSDRFSAERTGGSVSTLTIQRTQQEDSAVYLCASSSVGGAGNTIYFGEGSWLTVV.

V and J are TRBV7-9 and TRBJ1-2, with D unresolved. V was cut by 3 bases and J by 1 base, with 3 bases left in between. CDR1 SEHNR and CDR2 FQNEAQ come from the germline V gene (reference sequence). The CDR3 runs 12 residues. The chain's CDR3 is CASSFGNYGYTF. The DNA for the CDR3 is TGTGCCAGCAGCTTCGGTAACTATGGCTACACCTTC.

V is TRBV2 and J is TRBJ1-5, with 9 bases identical to TRBD1. Germline-derived CDR1 and CDR2 are SNHLY and FYNNEI. Trimming cost V 6 bases and J 1 base; bases outside gene matches: 4. The CDR3 loop spans 15 amino acids. CDR3 in amino acids: CASRLQGASNQPQHF. DNA for the CDR3: TGTGCCAGCAGGTTACAGGGGGCGAGCAATCAGCCCCAGCATTTT.

The chain joins TRBV19 to TRBJ2-3; 10 positions match TRBD2. Germline V CDR1 and CDR2: LNHDA, SQIVND (reference sequence). V lost 8 bases and J lost 2; bases outside the gene matches: 4. The CDR3 spans 14 residues. The chain's CDR3 is CASASGGATDTQYF. DNA for the CDR3: TGTGCCAGTGCGAGCGGGGGGGCCACAGATACGCAGTATTTT.